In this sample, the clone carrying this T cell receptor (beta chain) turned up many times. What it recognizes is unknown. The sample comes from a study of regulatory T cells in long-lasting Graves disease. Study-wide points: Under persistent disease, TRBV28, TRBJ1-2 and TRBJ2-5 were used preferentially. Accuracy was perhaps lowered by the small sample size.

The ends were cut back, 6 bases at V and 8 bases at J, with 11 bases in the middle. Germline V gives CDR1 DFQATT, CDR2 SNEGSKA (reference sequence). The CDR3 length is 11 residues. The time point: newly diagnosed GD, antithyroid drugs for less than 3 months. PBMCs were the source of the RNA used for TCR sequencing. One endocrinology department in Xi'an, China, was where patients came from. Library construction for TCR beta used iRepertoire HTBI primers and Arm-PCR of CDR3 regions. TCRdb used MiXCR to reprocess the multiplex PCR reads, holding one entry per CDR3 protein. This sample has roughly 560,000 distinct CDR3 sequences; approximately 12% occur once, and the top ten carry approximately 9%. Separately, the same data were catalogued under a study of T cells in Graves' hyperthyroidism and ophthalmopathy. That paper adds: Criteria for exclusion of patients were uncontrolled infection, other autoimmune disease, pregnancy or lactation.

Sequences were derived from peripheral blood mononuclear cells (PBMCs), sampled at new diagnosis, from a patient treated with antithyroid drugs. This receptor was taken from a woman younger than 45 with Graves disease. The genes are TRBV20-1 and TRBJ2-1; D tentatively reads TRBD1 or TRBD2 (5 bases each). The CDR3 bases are TGCAGTGCCCTTGAGGGGCATGAGCAGTTCTTC. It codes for CSALEGHEQFF.